A single sample is the source of the 8 T cell receptor beta chains below, sequenced in a study of cytotoxic CD8 clonotypes in ibrutinib-treated CLL. TCRdb's copy holds only in-frame clones and misses some; the assay was immunoSEQ multiplex PCR. The sample lists roughly 15,000 clones, 55% to 80% occurring once. Sequencing was performed on PBMCs, taken before ibrutinib treatment. These receptors were taken from a human donor with chronic lymphocytic leukemia.

This sequence joins TRBV5-1 and TRBJ2-1, with TRBD1 matching 11 bases. The germline CDR1 and CDR2 sequences are SGHRS and YFSETQ. The CDR3 spans 14 residues. The J segment lost 6 bases and the V segment lost 3 bases, leaving 2 bases of the junction unmatched. As DNA, the CDR3 is TGCGCCAGCAGCTCCGGGACAGGGGGCAATGAGCAGTTCTTC. The encoded protein is CASSSGTGGNEQFF. The variable domain in full, with the rest retrieved from reference TRBV5-1 and TRBJ2-1, is KAGVTQTPRYLIKTRGQQVTLSCSPISGHRSVSWYQQTPGQGLQFLFEYFSETQRNKGNFPGRFSGRQFSNSRSEMNVSTLELGDSALYLCASSSGTGGNEQFFGPGTRLTVL.

V usage is TRBV28 and J usage is TRBJ1-5; D possibly corresponds to TRBD1 (6 bases). Looked up from germline, CDR1 is MDHEN and CDR2 is SYDVKM. The CDR3 totals 14 residues. V was pared by 3 bases and J by 7 bases, with 13 bases between. The CDR3 reads CASSFPDRFQPQHF. CDR3 sequence (DNA): TGTGCCAGCAGTTTCCCTGACAGGTTCCAGCCCCAGCATTTT.

This clone was detected once. The CDR3 reads CASNGGWPETQYF. For the CDR3, the DNA is TGTGCCAGCAACGGCGGGTGGCCGGAGACCCAGTACTTC. The rearrangement joins TRBV14 to TRBJ2-5, with TRBD2 as a possible D gene (5 bases). Trimming pared 7 bases from V and 5 bases from J, leaving 14 bases between. The germline V gene encodes CDR1 SGHDN and CDR2 FVKESK. This CDR3 has 13 residues.

This clone has only a few counts. The rearrangement uses TRBV19 and TRBJ2-1, with TRBD1 identical over 9 bases. Germline V gene lookup returns CDR1 LNHDA and CDR2 SQIVND (reference sequence). J lost 6 bases, V lost 5 bases, and 8 bases had no gene match. CDR3 length: 15 amino acids. The CDR3 loop reads CASSLRTGVVNEQFF. For the CDR3, the DNA is TGTGCCAGTAGTTTACGGACAGGGGTCGTCAATGAGCAGTTCTTC.

This clone was seen more than once but under ten times. The V and J genes are TRBV4-2 and TRBJ1-3; possibly TRBD1 for D (5 bases). Trimming removed 3 bases at V and 0 bases at J, with 18 bases between. CDR1 is LGHNA and CDR2 is YNFKEQ in the germline V gene. CDR3 length equals 18 residues. For the CDR3, the DNA is TGTGCCAGCAGCCAGAGTTCCCGTTTGGGACTCTCTGGAAACACCATATATTTT. This gives the protein CASSQSSRLGLSGNTIYF.

The genes are TRBV27 and TRBJ1-6; possible D gene TRBD1, 5 bases. The CDR3 spans 15 residues. From germline, CDR1 is MNHEY and CDR2 SMNVEV (reference sequence). Trimming shortened V by 5 bases and J by 9 bases, and 17 bases separated the two germline ends. The DNA of the CDR3 is TGTGCCAGCAGTAGAGTAAGTTGGAGGGGTTCACCCCTCCACTTT. This codes for CASSRVSWRGSPLHF.

This chain connects TRBV5-4 to TRBJ1-2, with D possibly matching TRBD1 (5 bases). The CDR3 contains 13 residues. Germline V CDR1 and CDR2: SGHNT, YYREEE (reference sequence). V was trimmed by 0 bases and J by 4 bases, leaving 7 bases between them. The CDR3, as DNA: TGTGCCAGCAGCTTGGCGGGGACCTATGGCTACACCTTC. This translates into CASSLAGTYGYTF.

The gene calls are TRBV6-5 and TRBJ2-3; D perhaps matches TRBD1 (6 bases). Germline values: CDR1 MNHEY, CDR2 SVGAGI. The CDR3 extends over 14 amino acids. Trimming took 6 bases from V and 3 from J, leaving 13 bases between them. The DNA for the CDR3 is TGTGCCAGCAGGCGACAGGTGTGGACAGATACGCAGTATTTT. It encodes CASRRQVWTDTQYF.